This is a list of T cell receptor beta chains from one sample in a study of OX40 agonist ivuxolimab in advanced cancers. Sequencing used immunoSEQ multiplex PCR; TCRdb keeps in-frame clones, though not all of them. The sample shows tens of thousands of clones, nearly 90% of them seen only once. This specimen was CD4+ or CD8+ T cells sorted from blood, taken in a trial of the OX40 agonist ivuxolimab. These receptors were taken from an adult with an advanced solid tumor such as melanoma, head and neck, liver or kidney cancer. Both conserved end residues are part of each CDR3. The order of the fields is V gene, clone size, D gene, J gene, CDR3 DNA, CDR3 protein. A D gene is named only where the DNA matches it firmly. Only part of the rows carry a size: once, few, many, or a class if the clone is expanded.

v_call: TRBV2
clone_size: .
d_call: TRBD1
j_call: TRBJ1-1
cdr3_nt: TGTGCCAGCGAACGGGGGACAGTGAACACTGAAGCTTTCTTT
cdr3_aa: CASERGTVNTEAFF

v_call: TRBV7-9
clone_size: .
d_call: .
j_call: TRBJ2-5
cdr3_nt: TGTGCCAGCAGCTTAGATCACCAAGTCAGCAAAGAGACCCAGTACTTC
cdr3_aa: CASSLDHQVSKETQYF

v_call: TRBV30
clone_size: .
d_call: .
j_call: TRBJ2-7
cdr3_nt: TGTGCCTGGAGTGTATCTAGTCACGACGAGCAGTACTTC
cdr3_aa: CAWSVSSHDEQYF

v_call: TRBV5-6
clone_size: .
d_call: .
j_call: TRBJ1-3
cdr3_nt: TGTGCCAGCAGCCTAGGCGGGGGAAACACCATATATTTT
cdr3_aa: CASSLGGGNTIYF

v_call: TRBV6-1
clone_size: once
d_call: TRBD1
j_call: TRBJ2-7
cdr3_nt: TGTGCCAGCACTACAGGGGCTCGCGAGCAGTACTTC
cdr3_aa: CASTTGAREQYF

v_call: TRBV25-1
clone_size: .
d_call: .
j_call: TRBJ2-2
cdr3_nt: TGTGCCAGCAGTGACCTTTCCAAAGGGAACACCGGGGAGCTGTTTTTT
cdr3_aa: CASSDLSKGNTGELFF

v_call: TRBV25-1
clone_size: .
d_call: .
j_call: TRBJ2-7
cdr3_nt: TGTGCCAGCAGTGAACAAGGGGGTGGCCTAGATCAGTACTTC
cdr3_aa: CASSEQGGGLDQYF

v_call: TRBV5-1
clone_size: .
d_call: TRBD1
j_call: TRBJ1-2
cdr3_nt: TGCGCCAGCAGCTTAGACAGGGGCCGTCGGTATGGCTACACCTTC
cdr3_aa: CASSLDRGRRYGYTF

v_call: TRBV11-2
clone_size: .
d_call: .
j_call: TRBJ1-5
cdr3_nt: TGTGCCAGCAGCTTAGGGGTTGTGGGCAATCAGCCCCAGCATTTT
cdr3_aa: CASSLGVVGNQPQHF

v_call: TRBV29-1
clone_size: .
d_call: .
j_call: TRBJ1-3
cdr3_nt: TGCAGCGTTGAAGGGGGGTCTGGAAACACCATATATTTT
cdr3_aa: CSVEGGSGNTIYF

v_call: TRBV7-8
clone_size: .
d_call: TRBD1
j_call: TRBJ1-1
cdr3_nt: TGTGCCAGCAGCCAGACAGGGAGCAAGAACACTGAAGCTTTCTTT
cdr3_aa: CASSQTGSKNTEAFF

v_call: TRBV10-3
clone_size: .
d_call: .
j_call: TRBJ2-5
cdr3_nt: TGTGCCATCGGGGCAGGGGGGTCGCAAGAGACCCAGTACTTC
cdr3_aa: CAIGAGGSQETQYF

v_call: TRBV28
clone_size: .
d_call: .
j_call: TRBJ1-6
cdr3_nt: TGTGCCAGCAGACCGTTTACACAACAGGGAGAATTCAATTCACCCCTCCACTTT
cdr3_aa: CASRPFTQQGEFNSPLHF

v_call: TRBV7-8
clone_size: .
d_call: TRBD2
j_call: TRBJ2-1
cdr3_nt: TGTGCCAGCAGTTCAAAACGGGGGGGCCTTTTCTATGAGCAGTTCTTC
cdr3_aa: CASSSKRGGLFYEQFF

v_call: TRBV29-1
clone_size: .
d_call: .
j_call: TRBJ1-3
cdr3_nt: TGCAGCGTTGAAGGTGACAATTCAGGAAACACCATATATTTT
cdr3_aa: CSVEGDNSGNTIYF

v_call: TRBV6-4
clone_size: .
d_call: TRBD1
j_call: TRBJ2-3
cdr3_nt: TGTGCCAGCAGTGACTCACAGGGGAGTGGTACGCAGTATTTT
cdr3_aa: CASSDSQGSGTQYF

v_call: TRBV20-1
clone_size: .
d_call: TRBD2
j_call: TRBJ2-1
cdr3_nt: TGCAGTGCTGGGGGGGGCAATGAGCAGTTCTTC
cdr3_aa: CSAGGGNEQFF

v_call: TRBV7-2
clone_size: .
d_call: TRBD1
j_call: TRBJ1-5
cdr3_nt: TGTGCCAGCAGCCCCCGGACAGGGGACAATCAGCCCCAGCATTTT
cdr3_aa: CASSPRTGDNQPQHF

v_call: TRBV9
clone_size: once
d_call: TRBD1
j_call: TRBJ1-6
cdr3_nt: TGTGCCAGCAGCCCAGGGGGGACATTAGGAGGCTCACCCCTCCACTTT
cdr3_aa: CASSPGGTLGGSPLHF

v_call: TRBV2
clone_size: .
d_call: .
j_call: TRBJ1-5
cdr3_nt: TGTGCCAGCGCACCGACCCCCAATCAGCCCCAGCATTTT
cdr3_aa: CASAPTPNQPQHF

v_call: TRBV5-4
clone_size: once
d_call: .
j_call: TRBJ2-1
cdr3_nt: TGTGCCAGCAGCTCACCTCGTCAGGGTGTGGGGGGCAATGAGCAGTTCTTC
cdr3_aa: CASSSPRQGVGGNEQFF

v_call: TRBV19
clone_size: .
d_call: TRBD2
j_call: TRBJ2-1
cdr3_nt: TGTGCCAGTAGGGGGGTTTCTAGCGGGATAATGGACAATGAGCAGTTCTTC
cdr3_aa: CASRGVSSGIMDNEQFF

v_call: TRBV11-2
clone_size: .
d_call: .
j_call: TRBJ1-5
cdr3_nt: TGTGCCAGCAGCTTAGGAACGTCTTTCGGGAATCAGCCCCAGCATTTT
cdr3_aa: CASSLGTSFGNQPQHF

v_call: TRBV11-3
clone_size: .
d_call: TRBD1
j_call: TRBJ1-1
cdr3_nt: TGTGCCAGCAGCAACTCCCCGGGACAGGGAAGCACTGAAGCTTTCTTT
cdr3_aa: CASSNSPGQGSTEAFF

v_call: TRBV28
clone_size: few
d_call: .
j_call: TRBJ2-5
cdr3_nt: TGTGCCAGCAGTGCCCGGGGCAGGGGCCCCGAGACCCAGTACTTC
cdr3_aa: CASSARGRGPETQYF

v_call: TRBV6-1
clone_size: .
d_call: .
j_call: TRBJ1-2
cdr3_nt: TGTGCCTGCTTATCTTCCTCCTATGGCTACACCTTC
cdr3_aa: CACLSSSYGYTF

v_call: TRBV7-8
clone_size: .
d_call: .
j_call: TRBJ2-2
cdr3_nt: TGTGCCAGCACCCCCTTATTGGGGGTGAACACCGGGGAGCTGTTTTTT
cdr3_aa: CASTPLLGVNTGELFF

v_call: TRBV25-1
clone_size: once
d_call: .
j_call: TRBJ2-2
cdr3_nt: TGTGCCAGCACCACGACCGGGGGTGCGAACACCGGGGAGCTGTTTTTT
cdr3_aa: CASTTTGGANTGELFF